The subject of this entry is one T cell receptor (beta chain). The antigen is undetermined. The data were obtained in a study of early T cells in non-severe SARS-CoV-2 infection. Findings of the study overall: VDJdb matches were skewed toward anti-spike CD8 T cell responses.

CDR3 length: 16 amino acids. CDR1 and CDR2 (germline): KGHSH, LQKENI. With 0 bases removed from V and 4 bases from J, the gap between germline ends came to 15 bases. Unique molecular identifiers were affixed to single, distinct cDNA molecules. TCRdb used MiXCR to reprocess the 5' RACE reads, holding one entry per CDR3 protein. Of about 83,000 distinct CDR3 sequences in the sample, around 12% were seen once. The chain combines TRBV18 with TRBJ1-1; no clear D. The sequence was obtained from an adult who was a healthcare worker with PCR-confirmed SARS-CoV-2 infection or an uninfected control (not recorded which). The sequencing sample was made of whole blood. In DNA form, the CDR3 reads TGTGCCAGCTCACCACCATCCCAGGTACTAAGCACTGAAGCTTTCTTT. Residues: CASSPPSQVLSTEAFF.